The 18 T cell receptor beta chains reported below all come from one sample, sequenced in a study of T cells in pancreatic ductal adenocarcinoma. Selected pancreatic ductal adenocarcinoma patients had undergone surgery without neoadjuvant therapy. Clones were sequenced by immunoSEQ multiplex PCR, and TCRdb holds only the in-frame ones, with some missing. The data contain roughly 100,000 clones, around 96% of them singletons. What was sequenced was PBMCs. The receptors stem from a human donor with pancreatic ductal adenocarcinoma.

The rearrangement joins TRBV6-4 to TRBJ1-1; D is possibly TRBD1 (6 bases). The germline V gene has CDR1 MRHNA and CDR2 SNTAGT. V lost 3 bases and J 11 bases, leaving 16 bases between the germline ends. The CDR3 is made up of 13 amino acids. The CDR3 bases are TGTGCCAGCAGTGAAACCACCGGGACATCGGCTTTCTTT. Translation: CASSETTGTSAFF.

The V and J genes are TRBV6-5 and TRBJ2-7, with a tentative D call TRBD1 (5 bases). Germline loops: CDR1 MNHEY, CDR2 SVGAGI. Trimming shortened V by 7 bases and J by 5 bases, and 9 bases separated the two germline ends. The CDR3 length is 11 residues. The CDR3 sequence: CASILGDEQYF. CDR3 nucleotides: TGTGCCAGCATCCTAGGGGACGAGCAGTACTTC.

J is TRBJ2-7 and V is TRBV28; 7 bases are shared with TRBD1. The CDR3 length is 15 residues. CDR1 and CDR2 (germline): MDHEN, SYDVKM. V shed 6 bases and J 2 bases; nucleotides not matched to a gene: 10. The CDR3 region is CASRRSWDRAYEQYF. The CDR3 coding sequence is TGTGCCAGCAGGCGGTCTTGGGACAGAGCCTACGAGCAGTACTTC.

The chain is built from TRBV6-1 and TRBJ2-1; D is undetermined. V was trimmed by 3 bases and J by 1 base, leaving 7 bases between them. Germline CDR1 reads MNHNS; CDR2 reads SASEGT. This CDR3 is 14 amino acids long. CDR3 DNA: TGTGCCAGCAGTGAGCCAGTTTCCTACAATGAGCAGTTCTTC. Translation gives CASSEPVSYNEQFF.

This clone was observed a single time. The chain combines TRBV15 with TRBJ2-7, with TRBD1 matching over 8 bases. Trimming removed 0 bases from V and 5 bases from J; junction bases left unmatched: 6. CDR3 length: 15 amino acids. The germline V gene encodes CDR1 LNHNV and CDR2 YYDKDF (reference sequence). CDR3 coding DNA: TGTGCCACCAGCAGAGATCCCTTGACAGGGGACGAGCAGTACTTC. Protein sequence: CATSRDPLTGDEQYF.

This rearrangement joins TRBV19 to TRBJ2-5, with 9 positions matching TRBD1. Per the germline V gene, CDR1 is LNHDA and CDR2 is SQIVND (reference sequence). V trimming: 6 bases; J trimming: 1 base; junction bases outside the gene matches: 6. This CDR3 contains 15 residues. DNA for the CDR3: TGTGCCAGTAGCACAGGGACAGGGCTCCAAGAGACCCAGTACTTC. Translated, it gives CASSTGTGLQETQYF.

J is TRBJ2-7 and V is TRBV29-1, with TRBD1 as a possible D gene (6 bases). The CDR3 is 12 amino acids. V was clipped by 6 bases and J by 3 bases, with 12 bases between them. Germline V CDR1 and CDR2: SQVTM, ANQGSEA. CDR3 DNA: TGCAGCGTCCAAAGGGGGATCTACGAGCAGTACTTC. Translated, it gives CSVQRGIYEQYF.

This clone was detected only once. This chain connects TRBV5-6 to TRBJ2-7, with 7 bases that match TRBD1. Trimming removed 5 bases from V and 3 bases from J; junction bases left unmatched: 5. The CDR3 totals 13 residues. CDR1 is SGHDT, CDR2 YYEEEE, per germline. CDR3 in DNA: TGTGCCAGCAGTCCGGACAGGAGCTACGAGCAGTACTTC. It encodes CASSPDRSYEQYF. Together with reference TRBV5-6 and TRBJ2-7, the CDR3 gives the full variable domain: DAGVTQSPTHLIKTRGQQVTLRCSPKSGHDTVSWYQQALGQGPQFIFQYYEEEERQRGNFPDRFSGHQFPNYSSELNVNALLLGDSALYLCASSPDRSYEQYFGPGTRLTVT.

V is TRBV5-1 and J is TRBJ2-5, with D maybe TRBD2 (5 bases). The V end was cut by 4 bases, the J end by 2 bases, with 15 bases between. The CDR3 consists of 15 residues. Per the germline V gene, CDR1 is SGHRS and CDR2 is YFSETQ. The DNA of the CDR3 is TGCGCCAGCAGCCGCGCCGGGGAGATTCAAGAGACCCAGTACTTC. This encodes CASSRAGEIQETQYF.

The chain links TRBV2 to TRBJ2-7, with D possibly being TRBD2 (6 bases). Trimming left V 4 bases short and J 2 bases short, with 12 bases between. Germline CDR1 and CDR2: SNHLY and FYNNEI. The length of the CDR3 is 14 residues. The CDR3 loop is CASSVGSGPYEQYF. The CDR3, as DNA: TGTGCCAGCAGTGTAGGCAGCGGGCCCTACGAGCAGTACTTC.

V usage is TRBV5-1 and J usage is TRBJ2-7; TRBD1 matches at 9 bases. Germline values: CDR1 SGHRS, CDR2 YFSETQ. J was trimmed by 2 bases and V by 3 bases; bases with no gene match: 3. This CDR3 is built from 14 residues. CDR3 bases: TGCGCCAGCAGCTCCTGGGACAGGGCCTACGAGCAGTACTTC. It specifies CASSSWDRAYEQYF.

This chain's CDR3 is CASSLGSSGGDEQFF. In DNA form, the CDR3 reads TGTGCCAGCAGCTTGGGTTCTAGCGGGGGCGATGAGCAGTTCTTC. The chain is built from TRBV11-2 and TRBJ2-1; 10 bases agree with TRBD2. The trim removed 3 bases at V and 8 bases at J, leaving 7 bases unmatched. From germline, CDR1 is SGHAT and CDR2 FQNNGV. The CDR3 has 15 amino acids.

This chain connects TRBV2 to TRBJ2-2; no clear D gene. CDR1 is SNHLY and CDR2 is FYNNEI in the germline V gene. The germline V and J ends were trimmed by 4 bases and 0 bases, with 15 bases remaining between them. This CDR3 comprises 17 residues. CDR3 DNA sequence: TGTGCCAGCAGTGTAACTACACGGTCCACGAACACCGGGGAGCTGTTTTTT. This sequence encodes CASSVTTRSTNTGELFF.

CDR3 region: CASSEQGVGEKLFF. CDR3 coding DNA: TGTGCCAGCAGTGAGCAGGGGGTGGGCGAAAAACTGTTTTTT. The genes are TRBV2 and TRBJ1-4; 7 bases align to TRBD1. The CDR3 sequence is 14 residues long. In germline, CDR1 is SNHLY, CDR2 FYNNEI. Trimming at V came to 3 bases and at J to 8 bases, leaving 6 bases not matched to a gene.

The CDR3 spells CAWSVQPGQVDEQYF. The CDR3 DNA is TGTGCCTGGAGTGTACAGCCCGGACAGGTCGACGAGCAGTACTTC. The gene calls are TRBV30 and TRBJ2-7, with TRBD1 matching over 7 bases. V was pared by 0 bases and J by 5 bases, with 10 bases of the junction left unmatched. CDR3 size: 15 residues. CDR1 is GTSNPN, CDR2 SVGIG, per germline (reference sequence).

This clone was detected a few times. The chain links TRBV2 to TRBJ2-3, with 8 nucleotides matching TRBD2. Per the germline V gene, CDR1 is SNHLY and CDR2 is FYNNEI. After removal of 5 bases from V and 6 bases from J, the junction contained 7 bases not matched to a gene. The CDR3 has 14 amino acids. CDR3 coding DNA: TGTGCCAGCAGTACTCAGCGGGAGAGCGATACGCAGTATTTT. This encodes CASSTQRESDTQYF.

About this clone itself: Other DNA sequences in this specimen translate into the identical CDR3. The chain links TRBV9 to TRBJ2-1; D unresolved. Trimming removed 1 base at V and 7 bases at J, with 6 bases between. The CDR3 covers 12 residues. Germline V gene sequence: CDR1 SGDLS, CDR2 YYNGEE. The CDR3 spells CASSVSGNEQFF. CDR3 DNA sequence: TGTGCCAGCAGCGTATCAGGTAATGAGCAGTTCTTC.

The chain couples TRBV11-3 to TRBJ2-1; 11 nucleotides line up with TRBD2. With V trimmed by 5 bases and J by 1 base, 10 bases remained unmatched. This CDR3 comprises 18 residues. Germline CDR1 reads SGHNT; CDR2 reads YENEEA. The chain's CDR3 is CASSPTTGTSGSYNEQFF. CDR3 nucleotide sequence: TGTGCCAGCAGCCCAACGACCGGGACTAGCGGTTCCTACAATGAGCAGTTCTTC.